This TCR beta chain was obtained from a study of patients and donors after allogeneic stem cell transplantation. TCRdb independently ran MiXCR on the RT-PCR reads; one entry per CDR3 protein. This table holds 800,000 to 1,000,000 distinct CDR3 sequences, over 15% found once. Germline CDR1 is DFQATT and CDR2 is SNEGSKA (reference sequence). There are 12 residues in the CDR3. Trimming left V 6 bases short and J 4 bases short, with 13 bases between. Sequenced: blood, either unsorted or a sorted T cell fraction (not recorded which). The clonotype comes from a human donor who was either an allogeneic HSCT recipient or a stem cell or donor lymphocyte infusion donor (not recorded which). It is not recorded whose cells these are; they may come from a transplant donor. V and J are TRBV20-1 and TRBJ2-7; perhaps D is TRBD1 or TRBD2 (5 bases each). The CDR3 nucleotides read TGCAGTGCCCAGGGTGGGAGATACGAGCAGTACTTC. Translation gives CSAQGGRYEQYF.